This T cell receptor beta chain comes out of a study of CD8 T cells in ankylosing spondylitis. Notes on the study in general: Before this, some motif variants had been reported in reactive arthritis synovial fluid and blood. A motif of 7 to 9 highly homologous TCR beta variants was seen as apparently characteristic of ankylosing spondylitis blood. As reported, disease-linked clones showed significant enrichment in matched ankylosing spondylitis synovial fluid.

Quantitative 5'-RACE with molecular barcodes generated TCR beta libraries. TCRdb processed the 5' RACE reads anew with MiXCR; each CDR3 protein has one entry. The data hold under 550,000 distinct CDR3 sequences, with approximately 26% observed a single time. A few counts support this clonotype. The antigen is unknown. CDR3 length: 16 residues. Per germline, CDR1 DFQATT and CDR2 SNEGSKA (reference sequence). J lost 5 bases, V lost 1 base, and 9 bases had no gene match. Sequencing input: blood, either unsorted or a sorted T cell fraction (not recorded which). The V and J genes are TRBV20-1 and TRBJ1-5, with 9 bases that match TRBD1. This clonotype was sampled from a male donor with ankylosing spondylitis. The CDR3 reads CSARGGIRQGDQPQHF. The CDR3 DNA sequence: TGCAGTGCTAGAGGGGGGATACGACAGGGGGATCAGCCCCAGCATTTT.